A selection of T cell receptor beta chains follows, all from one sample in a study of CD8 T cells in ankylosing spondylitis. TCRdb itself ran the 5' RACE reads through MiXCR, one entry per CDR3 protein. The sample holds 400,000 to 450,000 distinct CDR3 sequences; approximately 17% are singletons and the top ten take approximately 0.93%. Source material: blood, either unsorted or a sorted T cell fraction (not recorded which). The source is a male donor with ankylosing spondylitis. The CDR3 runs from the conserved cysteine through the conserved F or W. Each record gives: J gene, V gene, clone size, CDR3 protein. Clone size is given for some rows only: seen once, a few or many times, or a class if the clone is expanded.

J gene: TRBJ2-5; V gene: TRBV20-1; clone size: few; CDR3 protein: CSARLAGGRETQYF
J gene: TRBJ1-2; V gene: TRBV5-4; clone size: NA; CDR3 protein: CASSLGGLRTGNYGYTF
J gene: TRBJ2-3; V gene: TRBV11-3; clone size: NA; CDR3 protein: CASSKSQQPTTDTQYF
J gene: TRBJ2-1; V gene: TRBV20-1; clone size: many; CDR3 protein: CSASLQSSYNEQFF
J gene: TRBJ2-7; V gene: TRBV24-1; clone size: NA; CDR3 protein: CATSSSSGGCEQYF
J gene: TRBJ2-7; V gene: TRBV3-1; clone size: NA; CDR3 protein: CASSQFGTPYEQYF
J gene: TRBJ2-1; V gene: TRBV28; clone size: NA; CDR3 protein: CASSLSTGHNEQFF
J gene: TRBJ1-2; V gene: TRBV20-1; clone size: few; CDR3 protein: CSASGGDGYTF
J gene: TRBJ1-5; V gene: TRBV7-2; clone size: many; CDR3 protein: CASSLVGQVNQPQHF
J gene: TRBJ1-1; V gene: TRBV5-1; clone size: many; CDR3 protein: CASSDPTDRNTEAFF
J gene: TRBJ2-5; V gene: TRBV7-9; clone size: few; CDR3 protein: CATETGPQETQYF
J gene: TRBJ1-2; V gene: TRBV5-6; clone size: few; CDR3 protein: CASSVFSKPYGYTF
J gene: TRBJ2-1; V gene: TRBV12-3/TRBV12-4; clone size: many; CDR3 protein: CASSFGNSYNEQFF
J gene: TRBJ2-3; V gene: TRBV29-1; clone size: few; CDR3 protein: CSVAGSDTQYF
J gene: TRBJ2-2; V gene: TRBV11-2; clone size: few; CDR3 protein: CASSLRYPGVGTTNTGELFF
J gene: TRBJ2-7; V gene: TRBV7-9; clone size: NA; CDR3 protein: CASSFGQTSYEQYF
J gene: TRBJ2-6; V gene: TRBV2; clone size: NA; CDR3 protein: CASRRQKTSGANVLTF
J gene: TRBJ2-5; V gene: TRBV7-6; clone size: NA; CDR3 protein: CASSLAWGNQETQYF
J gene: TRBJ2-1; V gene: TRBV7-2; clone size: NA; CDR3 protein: CASSRDWVSYNEQFF
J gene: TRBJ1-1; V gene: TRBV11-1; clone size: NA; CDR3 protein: CASSLPKTGATEAFF
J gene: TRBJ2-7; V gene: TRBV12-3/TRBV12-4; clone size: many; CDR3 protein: CASSQRAGPYEQYF
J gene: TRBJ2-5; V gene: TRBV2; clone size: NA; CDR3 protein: CASGDREYQETQYF
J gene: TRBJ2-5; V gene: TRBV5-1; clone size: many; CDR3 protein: CASSLVGQETQYF
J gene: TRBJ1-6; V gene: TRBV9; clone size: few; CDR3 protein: CASSGQGVSSPLHF
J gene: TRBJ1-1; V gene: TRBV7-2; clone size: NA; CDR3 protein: CASRRPTGTEAFF
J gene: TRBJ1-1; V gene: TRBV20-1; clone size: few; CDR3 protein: CSASPGTGMNTEAFF
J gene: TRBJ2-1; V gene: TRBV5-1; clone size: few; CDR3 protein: CASSLVRDYNEQFF
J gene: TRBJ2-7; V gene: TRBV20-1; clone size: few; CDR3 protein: CSAIKPRDRGPEQYF
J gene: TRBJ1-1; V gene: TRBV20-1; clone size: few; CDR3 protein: CSAPPGSDEAFF
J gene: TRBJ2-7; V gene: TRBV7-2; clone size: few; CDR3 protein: CASSLRLSGGHEQYF